A selection of T cell receptor beta chains follows, all from one sample in a study of shared clonotypes between healthy human individuals. TCRdb keeps only in-frame clones here, not all; method: immunoSEQ multiplex PCR. Of over a million clones in the sample, around 98.5% are singletons; the top ten hold around 0.38%. Sequences were obtained from naive CD4+ T cells sorted from blood. These receptor sequences come from a man younger than 45 in good health. CDR3s include the opening cysteine and the closing phenylalanine or tryptophan. A D gene is named only where the DNA matches it firmly. Where a row states a size, it is once, few, many or the class of an expanded clone; other rows omit it.

clone size	V gene	J gene	D gene	CDR3 DNA	CDR3 protein
-	TRBV7-9	TRBJ1-2	-	TGTGCCAGCAGCTTCGGGCAGGGGAACTATGGCTACACCTTC	CASSFGQGNYGYTF
-	TRBV5-1	TRBJ2-1	-	TGCGCCAGCAGCTTGGACAGGCGTTCATCCAATGAGCAGTTCTTC	CASSLDRRSSNEQFF
-	TRBV30	TRBJ2-1	-	TGTGCCTGGAGTGAGGCAGGGAGGCAGTTCTTC	CAWSEAGRQFF
-	TRBV6-4	TRBJ1-2	-	TGTGCCACCAGCAAGGGGCCAGGGGCTGGCTACACCTTC	CATSKGPGAGYTF
-	TRBV19	TRBJ1-2	-	TGTGCCAGTAGTATGCGACCGCGCGGAGCTAACTATGGCTACACCTTC	CASSMRPRGANYGYTF
-	TRBV7-5	TRBJ1-5	-	TGTGTCAGAAGCTTGGGTGGCGAGCTTAGCAATCAGCCCCAGCATTTT	CVRSLGGELSNQPQHF
-	TRBV11-2	TRBJ1-2	TRBD1	TGTGCCAGCAGCCCAGGGGGTGACTATGGCTACACCTTC	CASSPGGDYGYTF
-	TRBV7-2	TRBJ2-7	-	TGTGCCAGCAGCCCGTGGCAAGAGCAGTACTTC	CASSPWQEQYF
-	TRBV28	TRBJ1-1	-	TGTGCCAGCAGAATACAGGGTCGGGATACTGAAGCTTTCTTT	CASRIQGRDTEAFF
-	TRBV6-5	TRBJ2-1	-	TGTGCCAGCAGTCAATACAATGAGCAGTTCTTC	CASSQYNEQFF
-	TRBV18	TRBJ2-7	-	TGTGCCAGCTCACCACGGTCTCGGAACCCTAACTCCTACGAGCAGTACTTC	CASSPRSRNPNSYEQYF
-	TRBV7-8	TRBJ2-3	-	TGTGCCAGCAGCCCTGAGGGACATTTGACGCAGTATTTT	CASSPEGHLTQYF
-	TRBV4-3	TRBJ2-5	-	TGCGCCAGCAGTTTCAGGGGTGAAGAGACCCAGTACTTC	CASSFRGEETQYF
-	TRBV23-1	TRBJ2-4	-	TGCGCCAGCAGTCACTACAGGGTGGTTGCCAAAAACATTCAGTACTTC	CASSHYRVVAKNIQYF
-	TRBV5-1	TRBJ2-7	-	TGCGCCAGCAGCTTGGATTTACAGTCTCCACTTAGATTCTACGAGCAGTACTTC	CASSLDLQSPLRFYEQYF
-	TRBV19	TRBJ2-6	TRBD1	TGTGCCAGTAGAACGAACAGGGGCGCATCACTTTCTGGGGCCAACGTCCTGACTTTC	CASRTNRGASLSGANVLTF
-	TRBV2	TRBJ2-5	-	TGTGCCAGCAGTGACAGGGTTGAGACCCAGTACTTC	CASSDRVETQYF
-	TRBV11-2	TRBJ2-7	-	TGTGCCAGCAGCCCGGTGGGGGCCAAAGAGAAGTACGAGCAGTACTTC	CASSPVGAKEKYEQYF
-	TRBV5-6	TRBJ1-2	-	TGTGCCAGCGCAGGCTCCTGGGGGGCAAATGGCTACACCTTC	CASAGSWGANGYTF
-	TRBV2	TRBJ1-1	-	TGTGCCAGCAACCTGGTCGACACTGAAGCTTTCTTT	CASNLVDTEAFF
-	TRBV7-8	TRBJ2-7	-	TGTGCCAGCAGCTTCCGGGGGTCCTACGAGCAGTACTTC	CASSFRGSYEQYF
-	TRBV14	TRBJ1-1	-	TGTGCCAGCAGCCAAACGCGTTCGGGGACTGAAGCTTTCTTT	CASSQTRSGTEAFF
-	TRBV7-2	TRBJ2-5	TRBD2	TGTGCCAGCAGGACCGGAACTAGCGCCCAAGAGACCCAGTACTTC	CASRTGTSAQETQYF
-	TRBV7-8	TRBJ2-1	TRBD1	TGTGCCAGCAGCCCACCGGGACAGGGGGTCGATGAGCAGTTCTTC	CASSPPGQGVDEQFF
-	TRBV5-3	TRBJ2-2	TRBD2	TGTGCCAGAAGCTACAAACACGGACAGATTAGCGGGACGAACACCGGGGAGCTGTTTTTT	CARSYKHGQISGTNTGELFF
-	TRBV7-9	TRBJ2-1	TRBD2	TGTGCCAGCAGCTTAGGCCGCTGGGGGGGACAGTTCTTC	CASSLGRWGGQFF
-	TRBV6-5	TRBJ1-1	-	TGTGCCAGCAGTTACGTGACGTTTTATCGGAGCACTGAAGCTTTCTTT	CASSYVTFYRSTEAFF
-	TRBV29-1	TRBJ2-2	TRBD2	TGCAGCGTTAAAGCGGGAGGTAGTACCGGGGAGCTGTTTTTT	CSVKAGGSTGELFF
-	TRBV6-1	TRBJ2-2	-	TGTGCCAGCAGCAGGAGTAACACCGGGGAGCTGTTTTTT	CASSRSNTGELFF
once	TRBV15	TRBJ2-7	-	TGTGCCACGCAATCGAGGGTTTGGTCGTCCGAGCAGTACTTC	CATQSRVWSSEQYF
-	TRBV6-5	TRBJ2-7	TRBD2	TGTGCCAGCAGTTACTCCGGGACTAGTATTGGGCAGTACTTC	CASSYSGTSIGQYF
-	TRBV5-4	TRBJ2-2	-	TGTGCCAGCAGCTTGGGTCCTGCCAGGGCCACCGGGGAGCTGTTTTTT	CASSLGPARATGELFF
-	TRBV28	TRBJ2-7	TRBD2	TGTGCCAGCAGTTTACCCCTGGGACTAGTATACGAGCAGTACTTC	CASSLPLGLVYEQYF
-	TRBV7-8	TRBJ2-7	TRBD2	TGTGCCAGCAGCTTACAAACCGGGACTAGCGGGAGAAGGGGATACGAGCAGTACTTC	CASSLQTGTSGRRGYEQYF
-	TRBV4-2	TRBJ1-5	-	TGTGCCAGCAGCCAAGACGGGGTCTCCAATCAGCCCCAGCATTTT	CASSQDGVSNQPQHF
-	TRBV7-2	TRBJ2-1	TRBD1	TGTGCCAGCAGCCGCCCCCGGGACAGGGCGTCCTACAATGAGCAGTTCTTC	CASSRPRDRASYNEQFF
-	TRBV7-6	TRBJ2-3	-	TGTGCCAGCAGCCCGAGGAACACAGATACGCAGTATTTT	CASSPRNTDTQYF
-	TRBV5-4	TRBJ1-1	-	TGTGCCAGCTCGTCACAATCCGAAGCTTTCTTT	CASSSQSEAFF
-	TRBV7-2	TRBJ2-7	TRBD2	TGTGCCAGCAGGATAACCGGGACTAGCGTGCACGAGCAGTACTTC	CASRITGTSVHEQYF
once	TRBV4-3	TRBJ2-5	-	TGCGCCAGCAGCCAAGGGGTCGGGAGAGAGGAGACCCAGTACTTC	CASSQGVGREETQYF
-	TRBV5-4	TRBJ2-3	-	TGTGCCAGCAGCTTGGTGGAGGTTCCAGATACGCAGTATTTT	CASSLVEVPDTQYF
-	TRBV7-6	TRBJ2-5	-	TGTGCCAGCAGCTTAGGGACAGCAATGAAAGAGACCCAGTACTTC	CASSLGTAMKETQYF
-	TRBV25-1	TRBJ2-6	-	TGTGCCGCGGGGACACTAGGCTCTGGGGCCAACGTCCTGACTTTC	CAAGTLGSGANVLTF
-	TRBV9	TRBJ2-1	-	TGTGCCAGCAGGATGGGGACTTCGCTCCTGGGCAATGAGCAGTTCTTC	CASRMGTSLLGNEQFF
-	TRBV5-1	TRBJ2-2	TRBD2	TGCGCCAGCACCGGGAGGGTACTAGCGGGACCGAACACCGGGGAGCTGTTTTTT	CASTGRVLAGPNTGELFF
-	TRBV29-1	TRBJ2-1	TRBD1	TGCAGCGTTGGGAGGACAGGGGCCAATGAGCAGTTCTTC	CSVGRTGANEQFF
-	TRBV9	TRBJ2-1	TRBD2	TGTGCCAGCAGCTCGGGGCTAGCGGGTTCCCTCTCCTACAATGAGCAGTTCTTC	CASSSGLAGSLSYNEQFF
-	TRBV2	TRBJ2-7	-	TGTGCCAGCAGCACACCGGGCCGAACCTACGAGCAGTACTTC	CASSTPGRTYEQYF
-	TRBV7-8	TRBJ2-5	-	TGTGCCAGCAGCTTAGTAATGGGGGAGACCCAGTACTTC	CASSLVMGETQYF